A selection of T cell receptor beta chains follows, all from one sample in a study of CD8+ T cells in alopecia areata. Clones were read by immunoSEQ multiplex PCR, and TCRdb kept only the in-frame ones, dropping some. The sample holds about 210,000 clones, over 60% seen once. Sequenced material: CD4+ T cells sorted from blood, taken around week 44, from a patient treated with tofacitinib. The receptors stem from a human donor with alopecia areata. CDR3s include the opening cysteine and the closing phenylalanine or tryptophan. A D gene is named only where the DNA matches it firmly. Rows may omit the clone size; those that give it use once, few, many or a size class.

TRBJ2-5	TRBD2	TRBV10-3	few	TGTGCCATCCAAGAGCAGGGAGGGCAAGAGACCCAGTACTTC	CAIQEQGGQETQYF
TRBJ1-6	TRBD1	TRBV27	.	TGTGCCAGCAGTTACGTCGGACAGGGCAATTCACCCCTCCACTTT	CASSYVGQGNSPLHF
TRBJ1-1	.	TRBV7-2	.	TGTGCCAGCAGCTTAGCGGAGAAGAGGGGCACTGAAGCTTTCTTT	CASSLAEKRGTEAFF
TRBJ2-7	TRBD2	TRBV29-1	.	TGCAGCGTTGAAGCCCGGGAGGGGTACGAGCAGTACTTC	CSVEAREGYEQYF
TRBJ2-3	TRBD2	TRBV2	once	TGTGCCAGCAGTGATATGGCGGGGGGAACCACAGATACGCAGTATTTT	CASSDMAGGTTDTQYF
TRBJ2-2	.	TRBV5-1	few	TGCGCCAGCAGCCCCGCTTTCACCGGGGAGCTGTTTTTT	CASSPAFTGELFF
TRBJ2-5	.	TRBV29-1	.	TGCAGCGTTCTCAGGGAGACCCAGTACTTC	CSVLRETQYF
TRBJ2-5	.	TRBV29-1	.	TGCAGCGTCCCAAAAGAGGGGACTCTGAATACCCAGTACTTC	CSVPKEGTLNTQYF
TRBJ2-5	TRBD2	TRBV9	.	TGTGCCAGCAGCGTAGAACTAGCGGGGGAGACCCAGTACTTC	CASSVELAGETQYF
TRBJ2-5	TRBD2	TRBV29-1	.	TGCAGCGTTGGACTAGCGGTTCAAGAGACCCAGTACTTC	CSVGLAVQETQYF
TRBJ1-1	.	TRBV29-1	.	TGCAGCGTCCAGGGTGTCATGAACACTGAAGCTTTCTTT	CSVQGVMNTEAFF
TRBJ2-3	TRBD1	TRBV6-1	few	TGTGCCATCAGTGACCGTCGACAGGGGGCGAGGAATACGCAGTATTTT	CAISDRRQGARNTQYF
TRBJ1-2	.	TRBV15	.	TGTGCCACCAGCAGACCGGGATCCAACTATGGCTACACCTTC	CATSRPGSNYGYTF
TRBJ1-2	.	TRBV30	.	TGTGCCTGGAGTGTAGGTACCCCGACTAACTATGGCTACACCTTC	CAWSVGTPTNYGYTF
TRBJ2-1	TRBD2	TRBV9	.	TGTGCCAGCAGCGTTTTGACTAGCGGGGGGCCTAACAATGAGCAGTTCTTC	CASSVLTSGGPNNEQFF
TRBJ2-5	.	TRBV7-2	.	TGTGCCAGCAGCTTCGGTCCAGGGGTAGAGACCCAGTACTTC	CASSFGPGVETQYF
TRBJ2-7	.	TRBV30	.	TGTGCCTGGGTGGACGGCACCTACGAGCAGTACTTC	CAWVDGTYEQYF
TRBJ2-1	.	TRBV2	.	TGTGCCAGCAGTGAAGCGAGGGGCAATGAGCAGTTCTTC	CASSEARGNEQFF
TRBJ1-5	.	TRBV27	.	TGTGCCAGCGGGTCCCGTGCGGTCAATCAGCCCCAGCATTTT	CASGSRAVNQPQHF
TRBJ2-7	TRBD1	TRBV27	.	TGTGCCAGCAGTCTAAAACCGACAGGGGATCCCTACGAGCAGTACTTC	CASSLKPTGDPYEQYF
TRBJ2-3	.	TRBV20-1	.	TGCAGTGCTAGTATTACAGATACGCAGTATTTT	CSASITDTQYF
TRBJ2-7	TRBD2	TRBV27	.	TGTGCCAGCAGTTTCGGGTCGCGGGGGGCTTCCTACGAGCAGTACTTC	CASSFGSRGASYEQYF
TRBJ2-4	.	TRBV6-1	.	TGTGCCAGCAGTGAACCGGACGCAACTGCCAAAAACATTCAGTACTTC	CASSEPDATAKNIQYF
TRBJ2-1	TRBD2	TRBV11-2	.	TGTGCCAGCAGCCTAGCGGGGGGGTCTTTGGATGAGCAGTTCTTC	CASSLAGGSLDEQFF
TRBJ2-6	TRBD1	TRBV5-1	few	TGCGCCAGCAGCCCGGAAAGGGGGCTGACTGGGGCCAACGTCCTGACTTTC	CASSPERGLTGANVLTF
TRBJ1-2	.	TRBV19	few	TGTGCCAGTAGCCCCACCGGACGGATCCTCCACTATGGCTACACCTTC	CASSPTGRILHYGYTF
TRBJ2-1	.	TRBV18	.	TGTGCCAGCTCACCAGCGAGCTCCTACAATGAGCAGTTCTTC	CASSPASSYNEQFF
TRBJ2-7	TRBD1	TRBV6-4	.	TGTGCCAGCAGTGTTCCGGACAGGTCCTACTACGAGCAGTACTTC	CASSVPDRSYYEQYF
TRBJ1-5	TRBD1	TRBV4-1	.	TGCGCCAGCAGCCAAACACAGGGGTTGGGCAATCAGCCCCAGCATTTT	CASSQTQGLGNQPQHF
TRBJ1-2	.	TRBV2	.	TGTGCCAGGCGACGGGAGAGTGGCTACACCTTC	CARRRESGYTF
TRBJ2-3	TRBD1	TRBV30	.	TGTGCCTGGAGTGTGGCAGGGGGTATAGATACGCAGTATTTT	CAWSVAGGIDTQYF
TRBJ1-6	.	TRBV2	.	TGTGCCAGCATTTTCAGTAGCATTTCTAATTCACCCCTCCACTTT	CASIFSSISNSPLHF
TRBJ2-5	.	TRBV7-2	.	TGTGCCAGCAGCTTAGACAGACGTTTGGGAGAGACCCAGTACTTC	CASSLDRRLGETQYF
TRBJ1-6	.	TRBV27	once	TGTGCCAGCTCCTTCGATTGGGGGACGGATTCACCCCTCCACTTT	CASSFDWGTDSPLHF
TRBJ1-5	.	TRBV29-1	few	TGCAGCGTGGCGGGGCTTACTGGTCAGCCCCAGCATTTT	CSVAGLTGQPQHF
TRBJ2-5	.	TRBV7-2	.	TGTGCCAGCAGCGCGGGGTACCAAGAGACCCAGTACTTC	CASSAGYQETQYF
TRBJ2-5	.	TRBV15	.	TGTGCCACCAGCAGAGCCCCCCTTCGGGGAGGAGAGACCCAGTACTTC	CATSRAPLRGGETQYF
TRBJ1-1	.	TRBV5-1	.	TGCGCCAGCAGGGCCGGGACAGAAGCTTTCTTT	CASRAGTEAFF
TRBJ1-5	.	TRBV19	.	TGTGCCAGTAGTATTCGCAGGGAGGGTAGGCAGCCCCAGCATTTT	CASSIRREGRQPQHF
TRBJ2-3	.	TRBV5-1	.	TGCGCCAGCAAATCGTCTCCCGGTACAGATACGCAGTATTTT	CASKSSPGTDTQYF
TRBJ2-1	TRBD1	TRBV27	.	TGTGCCAGCGGATCGCCGGGACAGGGCCCTGAGCAGTTCTTC	CASGSPGQGPEQFF